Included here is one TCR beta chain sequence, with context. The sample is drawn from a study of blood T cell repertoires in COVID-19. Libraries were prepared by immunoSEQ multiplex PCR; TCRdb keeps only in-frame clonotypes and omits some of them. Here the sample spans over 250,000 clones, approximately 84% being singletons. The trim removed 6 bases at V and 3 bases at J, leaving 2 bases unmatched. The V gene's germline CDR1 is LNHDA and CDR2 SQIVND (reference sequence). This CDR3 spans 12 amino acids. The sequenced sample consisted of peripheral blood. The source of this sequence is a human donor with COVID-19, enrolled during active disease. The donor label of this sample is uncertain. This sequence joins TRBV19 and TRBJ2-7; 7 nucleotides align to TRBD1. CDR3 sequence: CASRGDSYEQYF. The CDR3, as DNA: TGTGCCAGTAGGGGGGACAGCTACGAGCAGTACTTC.